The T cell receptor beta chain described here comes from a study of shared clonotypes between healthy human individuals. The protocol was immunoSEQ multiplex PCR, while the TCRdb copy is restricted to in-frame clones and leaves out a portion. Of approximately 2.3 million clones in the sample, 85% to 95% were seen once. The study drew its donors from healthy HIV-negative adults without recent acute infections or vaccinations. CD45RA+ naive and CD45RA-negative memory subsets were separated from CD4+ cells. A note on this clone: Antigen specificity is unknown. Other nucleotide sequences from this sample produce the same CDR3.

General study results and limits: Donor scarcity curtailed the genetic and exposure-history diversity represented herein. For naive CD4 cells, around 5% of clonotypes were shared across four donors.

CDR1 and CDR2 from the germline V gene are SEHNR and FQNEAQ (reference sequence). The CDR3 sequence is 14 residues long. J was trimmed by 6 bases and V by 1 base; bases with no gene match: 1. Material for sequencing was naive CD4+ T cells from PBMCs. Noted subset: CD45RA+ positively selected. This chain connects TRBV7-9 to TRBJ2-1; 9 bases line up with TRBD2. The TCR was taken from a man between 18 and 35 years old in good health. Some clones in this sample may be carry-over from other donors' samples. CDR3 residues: CASSLGLAVNEQFF. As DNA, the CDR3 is TGTGCCAGCAGCTTAGGACTAGCGGTCAATGAGCAGTTCTTC.